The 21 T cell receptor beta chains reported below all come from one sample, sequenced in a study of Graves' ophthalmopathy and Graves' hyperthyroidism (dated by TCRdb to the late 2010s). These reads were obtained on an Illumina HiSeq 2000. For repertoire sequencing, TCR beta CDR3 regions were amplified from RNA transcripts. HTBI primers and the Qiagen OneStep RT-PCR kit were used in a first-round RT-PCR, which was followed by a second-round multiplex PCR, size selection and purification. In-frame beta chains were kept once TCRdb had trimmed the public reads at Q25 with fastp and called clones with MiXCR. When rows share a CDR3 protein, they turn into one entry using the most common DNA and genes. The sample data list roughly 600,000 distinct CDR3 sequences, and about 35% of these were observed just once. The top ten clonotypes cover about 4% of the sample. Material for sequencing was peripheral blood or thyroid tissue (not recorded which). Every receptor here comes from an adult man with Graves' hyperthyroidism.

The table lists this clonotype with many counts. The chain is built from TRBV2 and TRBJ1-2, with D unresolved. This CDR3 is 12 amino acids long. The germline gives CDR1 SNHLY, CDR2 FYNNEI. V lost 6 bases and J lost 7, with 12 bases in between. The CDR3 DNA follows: TGTGCCAGCAGGGAGATGACATTTGGCTACACCTTC. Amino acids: CASREMTFGYTF.

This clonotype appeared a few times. The CDR3 DNA reads as TGTGCCAGCAGCTTGGTCGGGGGGCAGGTCACCGGGGAGCTGTTTTTT. It yields the protein CASSLVGGQVTGELFF. The J gene is TRBJ2-2, the V gene TRBV5-6, with D perhaps matching TRBD2 (7 bases). This CDR3 is 16 amino acids long. V was pared by 0 bases and J by 4 bases, with 13 bases between. The germline CDR1 and CDR2 sequences are SGHDT and YYEEEE.

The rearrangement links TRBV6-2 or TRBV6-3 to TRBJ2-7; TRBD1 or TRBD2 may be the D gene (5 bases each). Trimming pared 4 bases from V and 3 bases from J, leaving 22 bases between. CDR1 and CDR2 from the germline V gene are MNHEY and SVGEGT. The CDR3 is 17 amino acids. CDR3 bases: TGTGCCAGCAGTTCACTAGAAAGGGGTTCGAGCTTCTACGAGCAGTACTTC. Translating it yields CASSSLERGSSFYEQYF.

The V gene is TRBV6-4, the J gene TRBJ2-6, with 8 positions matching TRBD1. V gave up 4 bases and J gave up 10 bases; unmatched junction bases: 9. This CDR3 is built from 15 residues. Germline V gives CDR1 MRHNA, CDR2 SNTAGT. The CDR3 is CASSVLPDRDNVLTF. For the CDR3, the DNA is TGTGCCAGCAGTGTCCTACCGGACAGGGATAACGTCCTGACTTTC.

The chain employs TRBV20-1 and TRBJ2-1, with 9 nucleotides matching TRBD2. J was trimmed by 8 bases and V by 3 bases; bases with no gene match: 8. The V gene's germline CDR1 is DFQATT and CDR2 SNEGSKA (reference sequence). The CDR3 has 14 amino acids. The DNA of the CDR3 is TGCAGTGCTAGTAGCGGGAGCCGAGAGGATGAGCAGTTCTTC. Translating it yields CSASSGSREDEQFF.

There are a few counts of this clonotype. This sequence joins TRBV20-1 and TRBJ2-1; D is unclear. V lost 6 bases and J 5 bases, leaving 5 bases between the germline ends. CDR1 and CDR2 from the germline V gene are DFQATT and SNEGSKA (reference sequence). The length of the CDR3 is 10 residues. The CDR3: CSARNNEQFF. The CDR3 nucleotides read TGCAGTGCACGAAACAATGAGCAGTTCTTC.

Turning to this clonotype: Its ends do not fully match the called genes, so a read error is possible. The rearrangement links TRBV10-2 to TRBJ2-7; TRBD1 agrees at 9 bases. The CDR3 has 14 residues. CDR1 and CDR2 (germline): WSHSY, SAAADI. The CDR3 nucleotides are TGTGCCAGCAGGGCGGGACAGGGCTACAATCAGCAGTACTTC. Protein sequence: CASRAGQGYNQQYF.

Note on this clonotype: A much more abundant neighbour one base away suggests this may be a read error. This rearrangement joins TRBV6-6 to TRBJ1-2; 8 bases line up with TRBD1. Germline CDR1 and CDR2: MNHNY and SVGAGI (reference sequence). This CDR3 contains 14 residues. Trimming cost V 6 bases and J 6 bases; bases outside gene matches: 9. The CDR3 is CASSEPATGDGYTF. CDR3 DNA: TGTGCCAGCAGCGAACCAGCGACAGGGGATGGCTACACCTTC.

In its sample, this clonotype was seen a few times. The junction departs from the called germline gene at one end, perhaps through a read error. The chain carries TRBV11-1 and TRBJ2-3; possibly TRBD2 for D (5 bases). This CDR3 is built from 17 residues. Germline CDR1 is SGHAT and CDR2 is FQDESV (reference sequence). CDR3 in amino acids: CASSSTPGLAATDAQYF. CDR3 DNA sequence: TGTGCCAGCAGCTCTACCCCTGGACTGGCGGCCACAGATGCGCAGTATTTT.

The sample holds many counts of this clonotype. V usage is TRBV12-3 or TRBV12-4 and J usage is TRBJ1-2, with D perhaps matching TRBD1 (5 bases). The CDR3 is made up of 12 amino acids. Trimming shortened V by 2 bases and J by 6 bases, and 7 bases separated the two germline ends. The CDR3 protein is CASSLWGDGYTF. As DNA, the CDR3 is TGTGCCAGCAGTTTATGGGGGGATGGCTACACCTTC.

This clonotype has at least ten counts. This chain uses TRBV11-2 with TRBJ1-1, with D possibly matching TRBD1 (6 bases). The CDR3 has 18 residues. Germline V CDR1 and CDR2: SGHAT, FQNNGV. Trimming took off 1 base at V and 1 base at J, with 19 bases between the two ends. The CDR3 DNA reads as TGTGCCAGCAGCTTAGGAGCGGGGGGGCCCCTTCCGAACACTGAAGCTTTCTTT. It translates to CASSLGAGGPLPNTEAFF.

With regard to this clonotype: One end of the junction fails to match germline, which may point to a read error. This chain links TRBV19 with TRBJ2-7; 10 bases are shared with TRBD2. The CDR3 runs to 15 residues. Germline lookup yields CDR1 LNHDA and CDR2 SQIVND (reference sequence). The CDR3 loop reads CASSIMTSGQGEQHF. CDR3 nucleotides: TGTGCCAGTAGTATTATGACTAGCGGGCAGGGCGAGCAGCACTTC.

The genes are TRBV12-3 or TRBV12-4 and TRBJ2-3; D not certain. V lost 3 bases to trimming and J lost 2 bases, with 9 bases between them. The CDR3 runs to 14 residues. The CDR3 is CASSLESDTDTQYF. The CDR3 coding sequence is TGTGCCAGCAGTTTGGAAAGCGACACAGATACGCAGTATTTT.

The CDR3 nucleotides read TGCAGCGTTGGTAGACTAGCGGGAGGGGGTGAGCAGTTCTTC. Protein product: CSVGRLAGGGEQFF. The rearrangement links TRBV29-1 to TRBJ2-7, with 14 bases that match TRBD2. The DNA end is more similar to TRBJ2-1, so the J call may be wrong. CDR3 length: 14 amino acids. CDR1 and CDR2 from the germline V gene are SQVTM and ANQGSEA.

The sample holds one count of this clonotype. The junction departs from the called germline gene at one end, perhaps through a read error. The CDR3 sequence is CASSNRLVQETQYF. In DNA form, the CDR3 reads TGTGCCAGCAGTAACCGACTAGTTCAAGAGACCCAGTACTTC. The chain couples TRBV10-3 to TRBJ2-5; the D gene is possibly TRBD2 (6 bases). Germline-derived CDR1 and CDR2 are ENHRY and SYGVKD. This CDR3 is built from 14 residues.

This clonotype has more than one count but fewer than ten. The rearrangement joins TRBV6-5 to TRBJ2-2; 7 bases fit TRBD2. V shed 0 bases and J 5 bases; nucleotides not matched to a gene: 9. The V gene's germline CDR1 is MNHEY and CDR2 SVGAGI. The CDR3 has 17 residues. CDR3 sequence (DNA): TGTGCCAGCAGTTACTCGATAGGAGCGGGAAGTACCGGGGAGCTGTTTTTT. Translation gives CASSYSIGAGSTGELFF.

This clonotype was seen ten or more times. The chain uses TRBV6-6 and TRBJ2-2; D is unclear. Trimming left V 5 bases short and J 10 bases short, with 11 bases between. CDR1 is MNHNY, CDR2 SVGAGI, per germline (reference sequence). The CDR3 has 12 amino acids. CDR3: CASSRVESELFF. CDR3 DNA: TGTGCCAGCAGTAGGGTCGAGTCGGAGCTGTTTTTT.

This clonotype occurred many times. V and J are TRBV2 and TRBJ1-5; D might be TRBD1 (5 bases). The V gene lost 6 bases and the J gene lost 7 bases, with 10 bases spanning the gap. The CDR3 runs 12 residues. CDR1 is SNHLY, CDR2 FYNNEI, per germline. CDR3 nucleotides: TGTGCCAGCAGCGCAGGGCCCCAGCCCCAGCATTTT. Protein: CASSAGPQPQHF.

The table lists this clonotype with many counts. For the CDR3, the DNA is TGTGCCAGCAGTAAGGGACTTTCCTACGAGCAGTACTTC. Its translation: CASSKGLSYEQYF. The chain links TRBV6-5 to TRBJ2-7; D is perhaps TRBD2 (6 bases). The V gene's germline CDR1 is MNHEY and CDR2 SVGAGI. Trimming stripped 5 bases from V and 1 base from J, with 9 bases between. The CDR3 runs to 13 residues.

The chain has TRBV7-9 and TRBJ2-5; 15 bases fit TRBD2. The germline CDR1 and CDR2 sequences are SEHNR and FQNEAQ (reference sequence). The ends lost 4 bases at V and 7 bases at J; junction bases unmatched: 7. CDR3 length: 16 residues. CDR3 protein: CASSSSPGLAGGTQYF. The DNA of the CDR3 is TGTGCCAGCAGCTCTTCTCCGGGACTAGCGGGAGGGACCCAGTACTTC.

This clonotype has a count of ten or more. Here the CDR3 DNA reads TGCGCCAGCAGCTCCCGGGACAGAGCTAATTCACCCCTCCACTTT. It translates to CASSSRDRANSPLHF. The rearrangement links TRBV5-1 to TRBJ1-6; TRBD1 aligns across 7 bases. The CDR3 has 15 amino acids. The ends lost 3 bases at V and 6 bases at J; junction bases unmatched: 6. Germline CDR1 and CDR2: SGHRS and YFSETQ. Based on the CDR3 plus reference TRBV5-1 and TRBJ1-6, the full variable domain is KAGVTQTPRYLIKTRGQQVTLSCSPISGHRSVSWYQQTPGQGLQFLFEYFSETQRNKGNFPGRFSGRQFSNSRSEMNVSTLELGDSALYLCASSSRDRANSPLHFGNGTRLTVT.